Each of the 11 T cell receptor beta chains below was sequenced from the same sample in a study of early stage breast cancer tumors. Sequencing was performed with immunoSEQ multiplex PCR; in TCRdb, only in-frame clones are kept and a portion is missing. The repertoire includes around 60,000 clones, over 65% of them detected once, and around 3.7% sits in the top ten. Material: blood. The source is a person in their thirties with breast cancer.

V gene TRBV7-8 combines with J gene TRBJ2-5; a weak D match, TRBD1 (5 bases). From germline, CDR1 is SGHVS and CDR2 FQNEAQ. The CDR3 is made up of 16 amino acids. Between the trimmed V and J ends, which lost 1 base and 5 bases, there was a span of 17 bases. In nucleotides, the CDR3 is TGTGCCAGCAGCTTAGGGGCAGGGATCGGAAAGGAGACCCAGTACTTC. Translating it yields CASSLGAGIGKETQYF.

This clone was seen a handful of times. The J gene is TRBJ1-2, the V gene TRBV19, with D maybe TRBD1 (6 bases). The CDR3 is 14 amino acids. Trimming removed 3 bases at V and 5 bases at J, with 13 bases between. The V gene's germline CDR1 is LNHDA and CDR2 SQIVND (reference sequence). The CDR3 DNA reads TGTGCCAGTAGTATCGCGGCCGACAGGTATGGCTACACCTTC. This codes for CASSIAADRYGYTF.

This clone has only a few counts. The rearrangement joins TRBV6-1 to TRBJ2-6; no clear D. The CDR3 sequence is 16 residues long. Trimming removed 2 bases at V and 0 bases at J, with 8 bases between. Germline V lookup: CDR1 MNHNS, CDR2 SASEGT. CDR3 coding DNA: TGTGCCAGCAGTGAATCAGTAAACTCTGGGGCCAACGTCCTGACTTTC. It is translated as CASSESVNSGANVLTF.

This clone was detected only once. The CDR3 sequence: CASSPGGREQYF. The CDR3 nucleotides read TGTGCCAGCAGCCCTGGAGGGCGAGAGCAGTACTTC. The genes are TRBV7-3 and TRBJ2-7; tentatively, D is TRBD2 (6 bases). The CDR3 contains 12 residues. CDR1 and CDR2 (germline): SGHTA, FQGTGA. V lost 5 bases and J lost 7, with 12 bases in between.

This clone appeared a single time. CDR3 nucleotide sequence: TGTGCCAGCAGCTTAGGGGGGGCTAATGGGGCCAACGTCCTGACTTTC. Encoded protein: CASSLGGANGANVLTF. The V gene is TRBV11-2, the J gene TRBJ2-6; D tentatively reads TRBD1 or TRBD2 (6 bases each). V was trimmed by 1 base and J by 3 bases, leaving 10 bases between them. The CDR3 is 16 amino acids. Per the germline V gene, CDR1 is SGHAT and CDR2 is FQNNGV.

The CDR3 loop reads CASRGTFQGTEAFF. CDR3 in DNA: TGTGCCAGCAGGGGGACTTTTCAGGGGACTGAAGCTTTCTTT. The V call is TRBV27, the J call TRBJ1-1, with D perhaps matching TRBD1 (6 bases). V was pared by 6 bases and J by 5 bases, with 16 bases between. The CDR3 is made up of 14 amino acids. Germline CDR1 is MNHEY and CDR2 is SMNVEV (reference sequence).

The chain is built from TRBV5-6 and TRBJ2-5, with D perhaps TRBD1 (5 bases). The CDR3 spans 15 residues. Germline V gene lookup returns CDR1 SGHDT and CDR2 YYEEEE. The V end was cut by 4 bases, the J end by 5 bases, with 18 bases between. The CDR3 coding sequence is TGTGCCAGCAGCCCAACCAGACAGAATATGGAGACCCAGTACTTC. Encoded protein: CASSPTRQNMETQYF.

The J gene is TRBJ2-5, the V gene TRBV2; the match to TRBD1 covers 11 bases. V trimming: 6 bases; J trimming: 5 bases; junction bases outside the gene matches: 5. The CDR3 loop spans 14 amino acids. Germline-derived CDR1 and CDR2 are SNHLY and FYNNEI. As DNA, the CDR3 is TGTGCCAGCAGGAGGACAGGGGGCGGCGAGACCCAGTACTTC. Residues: CASRRTGGGETQYF. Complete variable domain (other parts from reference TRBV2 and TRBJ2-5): EPEVTQTPSHQVTQMGQEVILRCVPISNHLYFYWYRQILGQKVEFLVSFYNNEISEKSEIFDDQFSVERPDGSNFTLKIRSTKLEDSAMYFCASRRTGGGETQYFGPGTRLLVL.

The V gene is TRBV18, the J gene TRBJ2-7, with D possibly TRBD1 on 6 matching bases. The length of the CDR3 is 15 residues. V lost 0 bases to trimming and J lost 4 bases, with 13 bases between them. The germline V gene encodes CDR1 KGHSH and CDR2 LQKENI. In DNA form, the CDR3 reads TGTGCCAGCTCACCACCAGGTACAGGGCCGTACGAGCAGTACTTC. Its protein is CASSPPGTGPYEQYF.

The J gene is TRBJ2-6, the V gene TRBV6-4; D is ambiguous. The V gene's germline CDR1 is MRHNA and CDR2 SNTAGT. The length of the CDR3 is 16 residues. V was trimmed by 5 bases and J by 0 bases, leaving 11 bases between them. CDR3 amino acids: CASSQAGSSGANVLTF. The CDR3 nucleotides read TGTGCCAGCAGTCAGGCAGGTAGCTCTGGGGCCAACGTCCTGACTTTC.

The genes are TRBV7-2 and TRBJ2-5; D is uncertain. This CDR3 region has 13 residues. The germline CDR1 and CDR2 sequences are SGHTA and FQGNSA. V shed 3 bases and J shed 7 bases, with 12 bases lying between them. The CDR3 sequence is CASSFRGIGTQYF. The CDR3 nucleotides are TGTGCCAGCAGCTTTCGTGGAATTGGGACCCAGTACTTC.